This TCR beta chain was recorded in a study of blood T cell repertoires in COVID-19. Overall study: The United States, Italy and Spain supplied acute and convalescent COVID-19 samples.

Per the original methods: Quantification of nucleated cells was approximated via reference gene primer amplification. Only in-frame clones appear in the TCRdb table, and some are missing; sequencing was by immunoSEQ multiplex PCR. That table supplies the V and J calls and clone size; D and trimming were determined from the DNA. In the table there are some 96,000 clones, roughly 80% of which are singletons. Losses at the gene ends were 4 bases for V and 3 bases for J; bases not matched to a gene: 11. The CDR3 contains 17 residues. Germline CDR1 reads LGHDT; CDR2 reads YNNKEL (reference sequence). The sample was peripheral blood. The sequence came from a woman aged 70-85 years with acute or convalescent COVID-19. The V gene is TRBV3-1 (or the pseudogene TRBV3-2), the J gene TRBJ2-5, with 10 positions matching TRBD2. DNA of the CDR3: TGTGCCAGCAGCCGAAGATTATTAGCGGGAGGCGAAGAGACCCAGTACTTC. As protein: CASSRRLLAGGEETQYF.